The sequence of this T cell receptor (beta chain) was determined in a study of blood T cell repertoires in COVID-19. Trimming cost V 6 bases and J 7 bases; bases outside gene matches: 4. Looked up from germline, CDR1 is WSHSY and CDR2 is SAAADI. CDR3 length equals 13 residues. Assay: immunoSEQ multiplex PCR; the TCRdb copy retains only in-frame clones and omits some. The data hold some 140,000 clones, with just over 75% observed a single time. The chain uses TRBV10-2 and TRBJ1-4; TRBD1 matches at 8 bases. The specimen was peripheral blood. The TCR was taken from a human donor in a cohort sampled during active COVID-19. This CDR3 reads CASSRGQFEKLFF. CDR3 in DNA: TGCGCCAGCAGCAGGGGGCAGTTTGAAAAACTGTTTTTT.